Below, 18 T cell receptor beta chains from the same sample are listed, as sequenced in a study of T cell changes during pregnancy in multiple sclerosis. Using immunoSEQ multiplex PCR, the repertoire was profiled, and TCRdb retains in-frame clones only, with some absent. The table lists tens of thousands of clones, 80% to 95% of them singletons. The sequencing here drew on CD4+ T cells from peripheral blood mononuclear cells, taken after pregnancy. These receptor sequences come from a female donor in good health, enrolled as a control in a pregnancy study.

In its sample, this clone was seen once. CDR3 DNA sequence: TGTGCCAGCTCACTGCAGGACAGAGAAGCTTTCTTT. Translating it yields CASSLQDREAFF. V usage is TRBV18 and J usage is TRBJ1-1, with a tentative D call TRBD1 (6 bases). Looked up from germline, CDR1 is KGHSH and CDR2 is LQKENI. CDR3 size: 12 residues. V gave up 4 bases and J gave up 8 bases, with 11 bases separating them.

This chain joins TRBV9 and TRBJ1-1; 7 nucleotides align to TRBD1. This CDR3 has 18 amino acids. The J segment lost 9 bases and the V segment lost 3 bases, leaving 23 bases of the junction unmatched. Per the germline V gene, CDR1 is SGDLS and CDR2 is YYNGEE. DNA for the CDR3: TGTGCCAGCAGCGCGGGTCCCCTTCGGACAGGAGGGAACTTGAAAGCTTTCTTT. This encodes CASSAGPLRTGGNLKAFF.

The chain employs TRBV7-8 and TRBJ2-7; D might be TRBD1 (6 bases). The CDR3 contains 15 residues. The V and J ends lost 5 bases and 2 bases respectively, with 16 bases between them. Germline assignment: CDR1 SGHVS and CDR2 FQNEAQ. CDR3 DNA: TGTGCCAGCAGCACCGGGGCAGGGGCCCCCTACGAGCAGTACTTC. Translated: CASSTGAGAPYEQYF. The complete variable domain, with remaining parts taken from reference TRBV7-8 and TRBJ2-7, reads GAGVSQSPRYKVAKRGQDVALRCDPISGHVSLFWYQQALGQGPEFLTYFQNEAQLDKSGLPSDRFFAERPEGSVSTLKIQRTQQEDSAVYLCASSTGAGAPYEQYFGPGTRLTVT.

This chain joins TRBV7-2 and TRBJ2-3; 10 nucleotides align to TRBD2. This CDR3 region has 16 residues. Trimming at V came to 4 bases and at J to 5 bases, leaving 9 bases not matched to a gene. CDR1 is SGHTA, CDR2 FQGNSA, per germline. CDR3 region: CASSSLAGGGVDTQYF. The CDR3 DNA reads TGTGCCAGCAGCTCATTAGCGGGGGGAGGGGTAGATACGCAGTATTTT.

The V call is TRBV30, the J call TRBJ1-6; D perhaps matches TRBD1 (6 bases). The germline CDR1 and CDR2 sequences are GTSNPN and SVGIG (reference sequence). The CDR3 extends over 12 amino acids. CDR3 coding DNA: TGTGCACGCGGACAGCCTGGTTCACCCCTCCACTTT. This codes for CARGQPGSPLHF.

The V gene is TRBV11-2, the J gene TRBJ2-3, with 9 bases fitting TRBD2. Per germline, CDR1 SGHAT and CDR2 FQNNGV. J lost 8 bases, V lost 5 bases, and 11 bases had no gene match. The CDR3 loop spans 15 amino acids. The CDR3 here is CASSILAGKGGTQYF. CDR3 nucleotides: TGTGCCAGCAGCATCCTAGCGGGGAAGGGAGGTACGCAGTATTTT. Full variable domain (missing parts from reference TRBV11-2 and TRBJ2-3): EAGVAQSPRYKIIEKRQSVAFWCNPISGHATLYWYQQILGQGPKLLIQFQNNGVVDDSQLPKDRFSAERLKGVDSTLKIQPAKLEDSAVYLCASSILAGKGGTQYFGPGTRLTVL.

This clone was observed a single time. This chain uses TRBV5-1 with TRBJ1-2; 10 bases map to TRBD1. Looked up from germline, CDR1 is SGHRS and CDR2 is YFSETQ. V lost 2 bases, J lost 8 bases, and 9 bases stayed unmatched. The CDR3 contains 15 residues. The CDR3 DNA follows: TGCGCCAGCAGCTTAAACACCGGGACAGGGGAAGGCTACACCTTC. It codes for CASSLNTGTGEGYTF.

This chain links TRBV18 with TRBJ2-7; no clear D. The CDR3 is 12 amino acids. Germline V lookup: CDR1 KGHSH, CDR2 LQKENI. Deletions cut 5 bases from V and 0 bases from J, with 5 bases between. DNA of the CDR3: TGTGCCAGCTCATCCTCCTCCTACGAGCAGTACTTC. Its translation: CASSSSSYEQYF.

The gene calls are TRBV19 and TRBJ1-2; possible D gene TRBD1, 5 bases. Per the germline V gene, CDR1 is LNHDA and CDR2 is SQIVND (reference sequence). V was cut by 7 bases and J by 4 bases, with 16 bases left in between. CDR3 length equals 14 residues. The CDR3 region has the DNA TGTGCCAGTACCTCGATGACAGAGCCCTATGGCTACACCTTC. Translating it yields CASTSMTEPYGYTF. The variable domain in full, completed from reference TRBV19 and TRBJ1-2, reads DGGITQSPKYLFRKEGQNVTLSCEQNLNHDAMYWYRQDPGQGLRLIYYSQIVNDFQKGDIAEGYSVSREKKESFPLTVTSAQKNPTAFYLCASTSMTEPYGYTFGSGTRLTVV.

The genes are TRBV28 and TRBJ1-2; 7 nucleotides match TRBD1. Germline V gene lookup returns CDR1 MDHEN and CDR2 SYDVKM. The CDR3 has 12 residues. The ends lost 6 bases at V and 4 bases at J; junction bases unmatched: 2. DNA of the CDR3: TGTGCCAGCAGGGGACAGCTCTATGGCTACACCTTC. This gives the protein CASRGQLYGYTF.

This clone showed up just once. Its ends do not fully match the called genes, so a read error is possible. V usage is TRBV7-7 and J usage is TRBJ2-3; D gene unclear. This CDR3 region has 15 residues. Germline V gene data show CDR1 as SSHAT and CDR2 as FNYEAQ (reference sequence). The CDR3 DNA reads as TGTGCTAGCAGCCGTGATGGAGTCGGCACAGATACGCAGTATTTT. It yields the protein CASSRDGVGTDTQYF.

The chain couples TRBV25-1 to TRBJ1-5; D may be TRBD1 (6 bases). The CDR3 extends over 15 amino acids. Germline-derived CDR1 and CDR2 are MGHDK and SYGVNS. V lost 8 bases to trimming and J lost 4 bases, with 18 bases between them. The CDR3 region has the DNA TGTGCCAGCGCCTTGGCAGGGGACGAAAATCAGCCCCAGCATTTT. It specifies CASALAGDENQPQHF.

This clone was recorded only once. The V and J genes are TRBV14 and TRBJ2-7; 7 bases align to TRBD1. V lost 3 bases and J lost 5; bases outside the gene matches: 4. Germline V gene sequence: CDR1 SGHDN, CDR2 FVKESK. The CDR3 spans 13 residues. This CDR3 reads CASSQYDRDEQYF. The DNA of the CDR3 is TGTGCCAGCAGCCAGTACGACAGGGACGAGCAGTACTTC.

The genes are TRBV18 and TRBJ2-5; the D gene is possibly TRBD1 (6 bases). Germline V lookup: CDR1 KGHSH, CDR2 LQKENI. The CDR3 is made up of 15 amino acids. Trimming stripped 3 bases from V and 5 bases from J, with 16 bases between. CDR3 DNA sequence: TGTGCCAGCTCACCCCGACAGGCCCGCGAGGAGACCCAGTACTTC. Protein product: CASSPRQAREETQYF.

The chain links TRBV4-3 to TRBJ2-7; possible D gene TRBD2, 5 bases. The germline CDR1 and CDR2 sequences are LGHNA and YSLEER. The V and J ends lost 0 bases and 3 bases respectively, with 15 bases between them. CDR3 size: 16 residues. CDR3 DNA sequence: TGCGCCAGCAGCCAAGAGGGGAGCGGCCGAAGCTACGAGCAGTACTTC. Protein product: CASSQEGSGRSYEQYF.

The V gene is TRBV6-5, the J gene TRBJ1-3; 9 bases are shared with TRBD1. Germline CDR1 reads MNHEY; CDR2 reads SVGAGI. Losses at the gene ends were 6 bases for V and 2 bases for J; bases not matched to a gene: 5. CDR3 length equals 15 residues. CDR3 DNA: TGTGCCAGCAGCAGGACAGGGGATACTGGAAACACCATATATTTT. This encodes CASSRTGDTGNTIYF.

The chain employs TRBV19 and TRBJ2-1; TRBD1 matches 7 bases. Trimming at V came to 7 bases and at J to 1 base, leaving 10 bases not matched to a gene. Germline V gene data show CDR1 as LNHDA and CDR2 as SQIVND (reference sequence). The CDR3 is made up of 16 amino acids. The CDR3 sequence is CASKSRGQGSYNEQFF. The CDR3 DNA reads TGTGCCAGTAAATCGAGGGGGCAGGGGTCCTACAATGAGCAGTTCTTC.

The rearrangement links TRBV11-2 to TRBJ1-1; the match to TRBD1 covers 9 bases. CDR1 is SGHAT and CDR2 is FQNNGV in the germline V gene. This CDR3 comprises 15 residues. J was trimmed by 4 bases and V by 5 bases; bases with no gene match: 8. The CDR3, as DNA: TGTGCCAGCAGCGCCCTGGGGACAGGGATCACTGAAGCTTTCTTT. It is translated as CASSALGTGITEAFF.